A selection of T cell receptor beta chains follows, all from one sample in a study of beta chain features in type 1 diabetes. Sequencing used immunoSEQ multiplex PCR; TCRdb keeps in-frame clones, though not all of them. The sample shows some 410,000 clones, 9.5% to 12% of them seen only once. The sample was naive CD4+ T cells from blood. The receptors derive from a woman aged 18 to 35 in good health. CDR3s include the opening cysteine and the closing phenylalanine or tryptophan. D genes are given only for firm matches. Rows may omit the clone size; those that give it use once, few, many or a size class.

>NA|TRBV7-8|few|TRBJ2-1
CASSNYGGSSYNEQFF
TGTGCCAGCAGTAATTACGGGGGAAGCTCCTACAATGAGCAGTTCTTC
>NA|TRBV6-5|few|TRBJ2-7
CASSYSGGEQYF
TGTGCCAGCAGTTACTCAGGCGGCGAGCAGTACTTC
>NA|TRBV30|NA|TRBJ2-7
CAWSTGTRYEQYF
TGTGCCTGGAGCACCGGGACGAGATACGAGCAGTACTTC
>NA|TRBV6-5|few|TRBJ2-7
CASRVTGDPSYEQYF
TGTGCCAGCAGGGTAACGGGGGATCCTAGCTACGAGCAGTACTTC
>TRBD2|TRBV7-2|few|TRBJ2-5
CASSLGLAGVGYQETQYF
TGTGCCAGCAGCTTAGGACTAGCGGGAGTGGGCTACCAAGAGACCCAGTACTTC
>TRBD1|TRBV29-1|NA|TRBJ1-1
CSALGGTGGSNTEAFF
TGCAGCGCCCTAGGGGGGACAGGGGGCTCGAACACTGAAGCTTTCTTT
>NA|TRBV15|few|TRBJ1-1
CATSRTGISTEAFF
TGTGCCACCAGCAGAACAGGGATAAGTACTGAAGCTTTCTTT
>NA|TRBV7-2|few|TRBJ2-3
CASSLDPLPQITQYF
TGTGCCAGCAGCTTAGATCCCTTGCCACAGATTACGCAGTATTTT
>TRBD1|TRBV7-2|NA|TRBJ2-3
CASSLGRGTDTQYF
TGTGCCAGCAGCTTGGGCAGGGGGACAGATACGCAGTATTTT
>NA|TRBV4-1|NA|TRBJ1-2
CASSQEYRLYGYTF
TGCGCCAGCAGCCAAGAATACCGGCTCTATGGCTACACCTTC
>TRBD1|TRBV15|few|TRBJ2-6
CATSRDLLGTVNVLTF
TGTGCCACCAGCAGAGACCTTCTGGGGACAGTAAACGTCCTGACTTTC
>TRBD2|TRBV11-3|NA|TRBJ2-4
CASSLYSGRAEDIQYF
TGTGCCAGCAGCTTATACAGCGGGAGGGCCGAAGACATTCAGTACTTC
>NA|TRBV2|few|TRBJ2-3
CASSVGQRYTDTQYF
TGTGCCAGCAGTGTGGGTCAGCGGTACACAGATACGCAGTATTTT
>NA|TRBV30|few|TRBJ2-7
CAWSLGLGSYEQYF
TGTGCCTGGAGCTTGGGGCTAGGCTCCTACGAGCAGTACTTC
>NA|TRBV11-2|few|TRBJ2-3
CASRGLRGARPSTDTQYF
TGTGCCAGCCGAGGGCTTCGCGGGGCGAGACCTAGCACAGATACGCAGTATTTT
>NA|TRBV7-9|NA|TRBJ2-5
CASSLAGGAETQYF
TGTGCCAGCAGCTTAGCTGGGGGCGCTGAGACCCAGTACTTC
>TRBD2|TRBV4-2|NA|TRBJ2-1
CASSQEMASGRHNEQFF
TGTGCCAGCAGCCAAGAAATGGCCAGCGGGAGGCACAATGAGCAGTTCTTC
>NA|TRBV7-9|NA|TRBJ2-1
CASSISIRSSYNEQFF
TGTGCCAGCAGCATTAGCATTAGGAGCTCCTACAATGAGCAGTTCTTC
>NA|TRBV9|NA|TRBJ2-7
CASSVEAFGEQYF
TGTGCCAGCAGCGTAGAGGCATTTGGGGAGCAGTACTTC
>NA|TRBV7-8|few|TRBJ2-5
CASSLAVPETQYF
TGTGCCAGCAGCTTAGCGGTGCCAGAGACCCAGTACTTC
>NA|TRBV9|few|TRBJ2-1
CASSPRDGSYNEQFF
TGTGCCAGCAGCCCCCGAGACGGATCCTACAATGAGCAGTTCTTC
>NA|TRBV21-1|few|TRBJ1-1
CASSPKTVNTEAFF
TGTGCCAGCAGCCCTAAGACAGTGAACACTGAAGCTTTCTTT
>TRBD1|TRBV7-2|NA|TRBJ2-7
CASSPGTVYEQYF
TGTGCCAGCAGCCCAGGGACAGTCTACGAGCAGTACTTC
>NA|TRBV7-9|NA|TRBJ1-2
CASSLVGQKPGYTF
TGTGCCAGCAGCTTAGTTGGGCAGAAACCTGGCTACACCTTC
>TRBD2|TRBV7-2|NA|TRBJ2-5
CASRLAGGQETQYF
TGTGCCAGCAGGCTAGCGGGGGGCCAAGAGACCCAGTACTTC
>TRBD1|TRBV7-2|NA|TRBJ2-5
CASSRGQQETQYF
TGTGCCAGCAGCCGGGGACAGCAAGAGACCCAGTACTTC
>NA|TRBV7-2|few|TRBJ2-3
CASSLGTDTQYF
TGTGCCAGCAGCTTAGGGACAGATACGCAGTATTTT
>NA|TRBV2|few|TRBJ2-3
CASSMGAGTDTQYF
TGTGCCAGCAGTATGGGCGCGGGCACAGATACGCAGTATTTT